The 14 T cell receptor beta chains listed next were all sequenced from one sample in a study of blood T cell repertoires in COVID-19. Method: immunoSEQ multiplex PCR; TCRdb's copy keeps in-frame clones and lacks some. The profile covers fewer than 55,000 clones, with 80% to 90% appearing a single time and roughly 2.5% taken by the ten largest. Sequencing was carried out using peripheral blood. Receptors originate from a woman in her sixties or seventies with acute or convalescent COVID-19.

The chain couples TRBV11-2 to TRBJ1-1; 8 bases line up with TRBD1. The germline CDR1 and CDR2 sequences are SGHAT and FQNNGV. CDR3 size: 14 residues. Unmatched junction bases numbered 7, after V lost 6 bases and J lost 4 bases. The CDR3 DNA follows: TGTGCCAGCAGACCAAGGACAGGGCCCACTGAAGCTTTCTTT. Protein sequence: CASRPRTGPTEAFF.

This chain connects TRBV6-6 to TRBJ2-6, with 7 positions matching TRBD2. Germline V CDR1 and CDR2: MNHNY, SVGAGI (reference sequence). Losses at the gene ends were 5 bases for V and 2 bases for J; bases not matched to a gene: 6. The CDR3 is 16 residues long. The CDR3 nucleotides read TGTGCCAGCAGTGTGGGAGGGCTAGCTGGGGCCAACGTCCTGACTTTC. Its protein is CASSVGGLAGANVLTF.

The CDR3 loop reads CASSRRTGVDEKLFF. The CDR3 nucleotides are TGTGCCAGTAGTCGACGGACAGGCGTTGATGAAAAACTGTTTTTT. This rearrangement joins TRBV19 to TRBJ1-4; TRBD1 aligns across 7 bases. CDR1 is LNHDA and CDR2 is SQIVND in the germline V gene (reference sequence). V trimming: 5 bases; J trimming: 6 bases; junction bases outside the gene matches: 9. This CDR3 spans 15 amino acids.

The chain joins TRBV10-1 to TRBJ2-7, with a weak D call TRBD1 (5 bases). The CDR3 sequence is 15 residues long. V was clipped by 0 bases and J by 3 bases, with 12 bases between them. Germline V CDR1 and CDR2: WNHNN, SYGVQD (reference sequence). CDR3 bases: TGCGCCAGCAGTGAGTCGTATGTCAGGGACTACGAGCAGTACTTC. The encoded protein is CASSESYVRDYEQYF.

The chain recombines TRBV18 with TRBJ1-5, with 9 bases aligning to TRBD1. This CDR3 contains 17 residues. From germline, CDR1 is KGHSH and CDR2 LQKENI. V dropped 5 bases and J dropped 4; count of bases not matched to a gene: 12. CDR3 nucleotides: TGTGCCAGCTCAGCTATTGCGCCGACAGGGGGAAATCAGCCCCAGCATTTT. Amino acid sequence: CASSAIAPTGGNQPQHF.

The rearrangement uses TRBV18 and TRBJ1-3; 9 nucleotides align to TRBD1. The V segment lost 1 base and the J segment 1 base; nucleotides outside the gene matches: 8. Germline V gives CDR1 KGHSH, CDR2 LQKENI. The CDR3 is 18 amino acids. The CDR3 DNA follows: TGTGCCAGCTCACCACGCTCCGGGACAGGGAGATCTGGAAACACCATATATTTT. Translating it yields CASSPRSGTGRSGNTIYF.

This clone was seen more than once but under ten times. J is TRBJ1-2 and V is TRBV3-1 (or the pseudogene TRBV3-2); possibly TRBD1 for D (5 bases). V lost 1 base and J 7 bases, leaving 10 bases between the germline ends. The CDR3 is 13 residues long. Germline CDR1 reads LGHDT; CDR2 reads YNNKEL (reference sequence). The CDR3 coding sequence is TGTGCCAGCAGCCAAGGCAGGGTGGGTGGCTACACCTTC. Its protein is CASSQGRVGGYTF.

The chain employs TRBV3-1 (or the pseudogene TRBV3-2) and TRBJ1-1; TRBD1 matches 8 bases. Germline CDR1 is LGHDT and CDR2 is YNNKEL (reference sequence). This CDR3 region has 15 residues. V was clipped by 5 bases and J by 4 bases; unmatched bases: 9. CDR3 DNA sequence: TGTGCCAGCAGCAAAGGACAGGGTTTGACCACTGAAGCTTTCTTT. It is translated as CASSKGQGLTTEAFF.

The CDR3 loop is CATRPTGIVPEAFF. In DNA, the CDR3 is TGTGCCACTAGACCGACAGGGATAGTCCCTGAAGCTTTCTTT. The chain carries TRBV6-5 and TRBJ1-1, with 7 positions matching TRBD1. Germline-derived CDR1 and CDR2 are MNHEY and SVGAGI. The CDR3 is 14 amino acids. V was pared by 10 bases and J by 6 bases, with 14 bases of the junction left unmatched.

This clone was counted a single time. The chain has TRBV2 and TRBJ2-5; 8 bases align to TRBD1. The J segment lost 1 base and the V segment lost 5 bases, leaving 6 bases of the junction unmatched. CDR1 is SNHLY and CDR2 is FYNNEI in the germline V gene. The CDR3 covers 15 residues. CDR3 loop: CASSRDRRRQETQYF. CDR3 DNA: TGTGCCAGCAGTCGGGACAGGAGGCGCCAAGAGACCCAGTACTTC.

The CDR3 DNA reads as TGCGCCAGCAGCCGAGCAGAAGGGGCCATGAACACTGAAGCTTTCTTT. Translated, it gives CASSRAEGAMNTEAFF. The V gene is TRBV4-1, the J gene TRBJ1-1; D is possibly TRBD1 (5 bases). The CDR3 covers 16 residues. Trimming removed 4 bases at V and 0 bases at J, with 15 bases between. CDR1 is MGHRA and CDR2 is YSYEKL in the germline V gene.

The chain links TRBV27 to TRBJ2-7; 8 bases match TRBD1. This CDR3 is 14 amino acids long. V was pared by 3 bases and J by 3 bases, with 4 bases of the junction left unmatched. CDR1 and CDR2 (germline): MNHEY, SMNVEV (reference sequence). The CDR3 DNA is TGTGCCAGCAGTTTGACAGGGGAGGTCTACGAGCAGTACTTC. It translates to CASSLTGEVYEQYF.

The chain links TRBV2 to TRBJ1-2, with D perhaps TRBD1 (6 bases). The V gene lost 6 bases and the J gene lost 0 bases, with 11 bases spanning the gap. Germline lookup yields CDR1 SNHLY and CDR2 FYNNEI. This CDR3 is built from 14 residues. CDR3 in DNA: TGTGCCAGCAGCAGGGGCCAAGCTAACTATGGCTACACCTTC. It yields the protein CASSRGQANYGYTF. Drawing the rest from reference TRBV2 and TRBJ1-2, the complete variable domain is EPEVTQTPSHQVTQMGQEVILRCVPISNHLYFYWYRQILGQKVEFLVSFYNNEISEKSEIFDDQFSVERPDGSNFTLKIRSTKLEDSAMYFCASSRGQANYGYTFGSGTRLTVV.

V usage is TRBV19 and J usage is TRBJ1-1; D remains unclear. There are 14 residues in the CDR3. Trimming cost V 7 bases and J 3 bases, with 15 bases left between them. Looked up from germline, CDR1 is LNHDA and CDR2 is SQIVND (reference sequence). CDR3 sequence: CASNRALTDTEAFF. The CDR3 nucleotides read TGTGCCAGTAACCGCGCCCTCACGGACACTGAAGCTTTCTTT.